This TCR beta chain emerged from a study of blood T cell repertoires in COVID-19. Turning to the study itself: Material from acute and convalescent COVID-19 was sourced from the United States, Italy and Spain. T cells, B-cell-depleted T cells, or PBMCs provided the cDNA or gDNA that served as material.

Per the authors' pipeline: Reference gene primers were amplified, and this amplification served to estimate nucleated cell counts. Profiled with immunoSEQ multiplex PCR; TCRdb holds only in-frame clones, not every one. V, J and clone size reflect that table, while D and trimming were determined from the DNA. The data hold some 88,000 clones, with 65% to 90% observed a single time. In germline, CDR1 is MNHEY, CDR2 SVGEGT. The CDR3 contains 14 residues. V lost 1 base to trimming and J lost 7 bases, with 10 bases between them. This clone was detected once. This chain joins TRBV6-2 or TRBV6-3 and TRBJ2-2, with D possibly matching TRBD2 (5 bases). The clonotype was recovered from a man in his 60s with acute or convalescent COVID-19. The sequencing input was peripheral blood. The CDR3 sequence is CASSYFPGIGELFF. The DNA of the CDR3 is TGTGCCAGCAGTTACTTCCCGGGGATCGGGGAGCTGTTTTTT.